Listed below are T cell receptor beta chains from one sample, sequenced in a study of blood T cell repertoires in COVID-19. The data were produced by immunoSEQ multiplex PCR, yet TCRdb's version contains in-frame clones alone and is incomplete. The data contain fewer than 80,000 clones, roughly 80% of them singletons. Sequencing was performed on peripheral blood. Receptor source: a man aged 45-65 years with COVID-19, enrolled during active disease. Both conserved end residues are part of each CDR3. The D gene is left open where the match is weak. Clone size is not always given. Where it is, it says once, few, many or a class for expanded clones.

j_gene | d_gene | v_gene | abundance | CDR3nt | CDR3aa
TRBJ2-7 | . | TRBV4-3 | . | TGCGCCAGCAGCCAGCCGGGTCCTCTTCGGGACGAGCAGTACTTC | CASSQPGPLRDEQYF
TRBJ2-1 | TRBD1 | TRBV5-1 | . | TGCGCCAGCAGCACCGGACAGGGGGCCTACAATGAGCAGTTCTTC | CASSTGQGAYNEQFF
TRBJ1-2 | . | TRBV4-2 | . | TGTGCCAGCAGCCAAGAACCGACTGCGTTTACTACTATCTATGGCTACACCTTC | CASSQEPTAFTTIYGYTF
TRBJ1-1 | . | TRBV5-1 | . | TGCGCCAGCAAGACAGCGAACACTGAAGCTTTCTTT | CASKTANTEAFF
TRBJ2-3 | . | TRBV6-5 | . | TGTGCCAGCAGCCACGGACTCACAGATACGCAGTATTTT | CASSHGLTDTQYF
TRBJ2-3 | TRBD2 | TRBV19 | few | TGTGCCAGTAGTACCGGATCAGCGGGAAAGGAGTATTTT | CASSTGSAGKEYF
TRBJ2-1 | . | TRBV5-1 | . | TGCGCCAGCAGCGGAGGACTCCACTACAATGAGCAGTTCTTC | CASSGGLHYNEQFF
TRBJ1-5 | TRBD1 | TRBV4-2 | . | TGTGCCAGCAGCCAAGAGGGACAGTTGAATCAGCCCCAGCATTTT | CASSQEGQLNQPQHF
TRBJ2-2 | TRBD2 | TRBV10-1 | . | TGCGCCAGCCGGGGGGAAGGGAACACCGGGGAGCTGTTTTTT | CASRGEGNTGELFF
TRBJ2-7 | . | TRBV9 | . | TGTGCCAGCAGCGTAGGGCCAGTGGGAGCCGAGCAGTACTTC | CASSVGPVGAEQYF
TRBJ2-5 | . | TRBV11-3 | . | TGTGCCAGCAGCTTAGGGGGATGGAGGCAAGAGACCCAGTACTTC | CASSLGGWRQETQYF
TRBJ1-6 | TRBD1 | TRBV19 | . | TGTGCCAGTAGTATCCGGACAGGATATTCACCCCTCCACTTT | CASSIRTGYSPLHF
TRBJ1-2 | . | TRBV7-9 | . | TGTGCCAGCAGCGACAACAGTTATGGCTACACCTTC | CASSDNSYGYTF
TRBJ1-3 | TRBD1 | TRBV4-2 | . | TGTGCCAGCAGGAGGGGGACAGGGGTAGAAAACACCATATATTTT | CASRRGTGVENTIYF
TRBJ2-7 | . | TRBV11-2 | . | TGTGCCAGCAGCTTAGTAGTCACGGGGTCCGACGAGCAGTACTTC | CASSLVVTGSDEQYF
TRBJ1-2 | TRBD1 | TRBV14 | . | TGTGCCAGCAGCCTCCCGGACAGGGAAGGAGGCTACACCTTC | CASSLPDREGGYTF
TRBJ2-5 | TRBD2 | TRBV11-1 | . | TGTGCCAGCAGCCCATTAGCGGGGGTAGTGCGGGAGACCCAGTACTTC | CASSPLAGVVRETQYF